What follows are 16 T cell receptor beta chains derived from one specimen sequenced in a study of T cell responses to AZD1222 COVID-19 vaccine. Generated by immunoSEQ multiplex PCR, the TCRdb table keeps only in-frame clones and is missing some. The sample contains about 120,000 clones, approximately 93% of which appear only once. Here the sequenced sample was peripheral blood, taken on day 0 of AZD1222 vaccination. These receptors all come from an adult in good health.

J is TRBJ2-7 and V is TRBV9, with a possible D match to TRBD2 (5 bases). The CDR3 is made up of 13 amino acids. The ends were cut back, 0 bases at V and 6 bases at J, with 10 bases in the middle. Germline V gives CDR1 SGDLS, CDR2 YYNGEE. The CDR3 loop is CASSVGSGFEQYF. CDR3 sequence (DNA): TGTGCCAGCAGCGTAGGGTCGGGGTTCGAGCAGTACTTC.

The rearrangement links TRBV7-3 to TRBJ1-6, with a tentative D call TRBD1 (5 bases). Germline assignment: CDR1 SGHTA and CDR2 FQGTGA. The CDR3 covers 17 residues. Trimming pared 0 bases from V and 8 bases from J, leaving 17 bases between. This chain's CDR3 is CASSLTMGDHWDSPLHF. The DNA of the CDR3 is TGTGCCAGCAGCTTAACGATGGGGGACCACTGGGATTCACCCCTCCACTTT.

The chain couples TRBV6-4 to TRBJ2-1, with 9 positions matching TRBD2. J lost 11 bases, V lost 3 bases, and 5 bases had no gene match. The CDR3 runs to 13 residues. The germline V gene encodes CDR1 MRHNA and CDR2 SNTAGT. The CDR3 region is CASSEGSGGKQFF. The CDR3 DNA is TGTGCCAGCAGTGAGGGTAGCGGGGGCAAGCAGTTCTTC.

The V call is TRBV7-3, the J call TRBJ2-3, with a weak D call TRBD2 (6 bases). CDR3 length equals 17 residues. V was shortened by 5 bases and J by 2 bases, with 20 bases between the two germline ends. Germline assignment: CDR1 SGHTA and CDR2 FQGTGA. CDR3 sequence reads: CASSNAGAGSDTDTQYF. CDR3 DNA: TGTGCCAGCAGCAACGCCGGAGCGGGCTCCGACACAGATACGCAGTATTTT. Looking up the rest from reference TRBV7-3 and TRBJ2-3 gives the full variable domain: GAGVSQTPSNKVTEKGKYVELRCDPISGHTALYWYRQSLGQGPEFLIYFQGTGAADDSGLPNDRFFAVRPEGSVSTLKIQRTERGDSAVYLCASSNAGAGSDTDTQYFGPGTRLTVL.

The chain combines TRBV30 with TRBJ1-3, with a tentative D call TRBD1 (5 bases). CDR1 is GTSNPN and CDR2 is SVGIG in the germline V gene (reference sequence). V lost 0 bases and J 0 bases, leaving 6 bases between the germline ends. CDR3 length: 14 residues. This chain's CDR3 is CAWSVGDSGNTIYF. The CDR3 bases are TGTGCCTGGAGTGTAGGGGACTCTGGAAACACCATATATTTT. The full variable domain, in which reference TRBV30 and TRBJ1-3 provide the parts outside the CDR3, is SQTIHQWPATLVQPVGSPLSLECTVEGTSNPNLYWYRQAAGRGLQLLFYSVGIGQISSEVPQNLSASRPQDRQFILSSKKLLLSDSGFYLCAWSVGDSGNTIYFGEGSWLTVV.

J is TRBJ2-7 and V is TRBV6-1; 10 bases agree with TRBD2. V trimming: 0 bases; J trimming: 2 bases; junction bases outside the gene matches: 4. Germline V gives CDR1 MNHNS, CDR2 SASEGT. The CDR3 is 16 residues long. The CDR3 here is CASSEAPSGGPYEQYF. CDR3 sequence (DNA): TGTGCCAGCAGTGAAGCTCCTAGCGGGGGCCCCTACGAGCAGTACTTC.

J is TRBJ1-1 and V is TRBV6-5, with TRBD1 matching 7 bases. Per the germline V gene, CDR1 is MNHEY and CDR2 is SVGAGI. Trimming at V came to 4 bases and at J to 6 bases, leaving 5 bases not matched to a gene. This CDR3 spans 13 amino acids. CDR3 bases: TGTGCCAGCAGTTTTCAGGGGGGGGCTGAAGCTTTCTTT. Translation gives CASSFQGGAEAFF.

V and J are TRBV29-1 and TRBJ1-2; D is perhaps TRBD1 (5 bases). The CDR3 runs 11 residues. CDR1 SQVTM and CDR2 ANQGSEA come from the germline V gene. In DNA form, the CDR3 reads TGCAGTACCCCGGGGGGTCTGGGCTACACCTTC. Amino acids: CSTPGGLGYTF.

This rearrangement joins TRBV12-3 or TRBV12-4 to TRBJ1-2; D perhaps matches TRBD1 (5 bases). Deletions cut 2 bases from V and 7 bases from J, with 11 bases between. The CDR3 spans 13 residues. This chain's CDR3 is CASSLTAGLGYTF. The CDR3 DNA reads TGTGCCAGCAGTTTAACGGCAGGGCTTGGCTACACCTTC.

This sequence joins TRBV18 and TRBJ1-4; the D is unclear. This CDR3 region has 15 residues. V was clipped by 5 bases and J by 6 bases, with 16 bases between them. Germline V lookup: CDR1 KGHSH, CDR2 LQKENI. The CDR3 DNA reads as TGTGCCAGCTCAGTCGACAAAGGGAGGGATGAAAAACTGTTTTTT. The encoded protein is CASSVDKGRDEKLFF.

The chain uses TRBV28 and TRBJ2-7; D may correspond to TRBD1 or TRBD2 (5 bases each). Germline CDR1 reads MDHEN; CDR2 reads SYDVKM. The CDR3 is made up of 15 amino acids. V was clipped by 4 bases and J by 3 bases, with 16 bases between them. Here the CDR3 reads CASSSQGPLNYEQYF. The CDR3 DNA reads TGTGCCAGCAGTTCCCAGGGACCGCTAAACTACGAGCAGTACTTC. Full variable domain (remainder filled in from reference TRBV28 and TRBJ2-7): DVKVTQSSRYLVKRTGEKVFLECVQDMDHENMFWYRQDPGLGLRLIYFSYDVKMKEKGDIPEGYSVSREKKERFSLILESASTNQTSMYLCASSSQGPLNYEQYFGPGTRLTVT.

The chain is built from TRBV6-5 and TRBJ1-2; 7 bases are a match to TRBD1. From germline, CDR1 is MNHEY and CDR2 SVGAGI. Trimming at V came to 5 bases and at J to 2 bases, leaving 5 bases not matched to a gene. CDR3 length: 14 amino acids. For the CDR3, the DNA is TGTGCCAGCAGTACCGGGACAGAGAACTATGGCTACACCTTC. Its translation is CASSTGTENYGYTF.

The CDR3 DNA is TGTGCCAGCAGTTACCTGGGGGACTTTGCCTACGAGCAGTACTTC. It yields the protein CASSYLGDFAYEQYF. This chain connects TRBV6-2 or TRBV6-3 to TRBJ2-7; perhaps TRBD2 as D (6 bases). The CDR3 is 15 amino acids. The V end lost 2 bases, the J end lost 2 bases, and 13 bases lay between the germline ends. Germline-derived CDR1 and CDR2 are MNHEY and SVGEGT.

J is TRBJ1-5 and V is TRBV15; 8 bases fit TRBD1. The CDR3 covers 14 residues. Germline trimming cut 5 bases from V and 3 bases from J; bases unmatched to any gene: 3. CDR1 and CDR2 (germline): LNHNV, YYDKDF (reference sequence). DNA for the CDR3: TGTGCCACCAGCGGACAGGGTTCCAATCAGCCCCAGCATTTT. This gives the protein CATSGQGSNQPQHF.

V usage is TRBV5-1 and J usage is TRBJ1-1, with 7 bases aligning to TRBD1. Germline V gene sequence: CDR1 SGHRS, CDR2 YFSETQ. V shed 0 bases, J shed 2 bases, and the junction held 7 bases outside the gene matches. The length of the CDR3 is 16 residues. The CDR3 is CASSLAQGTANTEAFF. CDR3 in DNA: TGCGCCAGCAGCTTGGCCCAGGGGACAGCAAACACTGAAGCTTTCTTT.

The rearrangement links TRBV7-6 to TRBJ1-6, with 7 positions matching TRBD1. J gave up 5 bases and V 4 bases, and 5 bases lay outside the gene matches. Germline V gene lookup returns CDR1 SGHVS and CDR2 FNYEAQ. CDR3 length equals 15 residues. As DNA, the CDR3 is TGTGCCAGCAGCTCTACCACAGGGGATAATTCACCCCTCCACTTT. The encoded protein is CASSSTTGDNSPLHF.